Shown below are 26 T cell receptor beta chains from a single sample sequenced in a study of lymphopenia after photon versus proton radiotherapy. Generated by immunoSEQ multiplex PCR, the TCRdb table keeps only in-frame clones and is missing some. The sample has roughly 29,000 clones, roughly 87% seen once; the top ten hold approximately 50%. Sample: peripheral blood, taken from a patient treated with proton-based radiotherapy. The receptors were sampled from a woman aged 60-70 years with cholangiocarcinoma. Some clones in this sample may be carry-over from other donors' samples.

In this sample, this clone turned up once. The chain carries TRBV19 and TRBJ1-1, with D maybe TRBD1 (6 bases). The V end lost 4 bases, the J end lost 0 bases, and 18 bases lay between the germline ends. Germline V lookup: CDR1 LNHDA, CDR2 SQIVND (reference sequence). The length of the CDR3 is 17 residues. The CDR3 coding sequence is TGTGCCAGTAGTACTGACAGGAGGGGGATCATGAACACTGAAGCTTTCTTT. Protein sequence: CASSTDRRGIMNTEAFF.

The V and J genes are TRBV4-1 and TRBJ2-7, with 10 bases lining up with TRBD1. Germline CDR1 MGHRA, CDR2 YSYEKL. The V and J ends lost 4 bases and 2 bases, in that order; junction bases with no gene match: 5. The CDR3 sequence is 15 residues long. CDR3 sequence reads: CASSPGQGGTYEQYF. The CDR3 nucleotides read TGCGCCAGCAGCCCAGGACAGGGGGGCACCTACGAGCAGTACTTC.

This clone appeared a few times. The chain has TRBV7-2 and TRBJ1-6; 7 nucleotides align to TRBD1. In germline, CDR1 is SGHTA, CDR2 FQGNSA. J gave up 12 bases and V 4 bases, and 0 bases lay outside the gene matches. This CDR3 has 11 amino acids. The CDR3 loop reads CASSYRGPLHF. CDR3 bases: TGTGCCAGCAGCTACAGGGGACCCCTCCACTTT.

The genes are TRBV6-5 and TRBJ2-7, with 9 bases identical to TRBD2. V lost 2 bases to trimming and J lost 3 bases; unmatched junction nucleotides: 5. The germline V gene encodes CDR1 MNHEY and CDR2 SVGAGI. This CDR3 has 15 residues. Written as DNA, the CDR3 is TGTGCCAGCAGTTACGGCGGGAGGGCCGTCTACGAGCAGTACTTC. It yields the protein CASSYGGRAVYEQYF.

This chain connects TRBV19 to TRBJ1-3; no firm D call. V was trimmed by 4 bases and J by 2 bases, leaving 9 bases between them. The germline V gene has CDR1 LNHDA and CDR2 SQIVND (reference sequence). CDR3 length: 14 residues. The DNA of the CDR3 is TGTGCCAGTAGTACGTCGGGGACTGGAAACACCATATATTTT. Translated: CASSTSGTGNTIYF.

The chain employs TRBV7-2 and TRBJ2-1; D unresolved. The CDR3 is 11 amino acids. The V and J ends lost 2 bases and 10 bases respectively, with 6 bases between them. The V gene's germline CDR1 is SGHTA and CDR2 FQGNSA. This CDR3 reads CASSLWREQFF. The CDR3 DNA is TGTGCCAGCAGCTTATGGCGGGAGCAGTTCTTC.

The chain is built from TRBV11-2 and TRBJ1-3; TRBD1 agrees at 7 bases. The CDR3 has 17 amino acids. J lost 0 bases, V lost 4 bases, and 9 bases had no gene match. Germline values: CDR1 SGHAT, CDR2 FQNNGV. The CDR3: CASSSDRETLSGNTIYF. The CDR3 DNA sequence: TGTGCCAGCAGCTCCGACAGGGAGACCCTCTCTGGAAACACCATATATTTT.

The gene calls are TRBV27 and TRBJ2-3; TRBD2 agrees at 8 bases. CDR3 length: 16 residues. In germline, CDR1 is MNHEY, CDR2 SMNVEV (reference sequence). J lost 9 bases, V lost 5 bases, and 16 bases had no gene match. Written as DNA, the CDR3 is TGTGCCAGCAGTAAGGACAGTCGGGCGGGAGGCGACACGCAGTATTTT. Protein product: CASSKDSRAGGDTQYF.

The chain's CDR3 is CASSLFSGPDTQYF. The CDR3 DNA reads as TGTGCCAGCAGCTTATTTTCAGGGCCCGATACGCAGTATTTT. The V call is TRBV11-2, the J call TRBJ2-3; D is possibly TRBD1 (5 bases). The V and J ends lost 2 bases and 6 bases respectively, with 12 bases between them. Germline V gene lookup returns CDR1 SGHAT and CDR2 FQNNGV. The CDR3 has 14 residues.

The V and J genes are TRBV7-8 and TRBJ1-1, with D possibly matching TRBD1 (5 bases). Germline values: CDR1 SGHVS, CDR2 FQNEAQ. This CDR3 is 17 amino acids long. V dropped 5 bases and J dropped 5 bases, with 24 bases sitting between them. The CDR3 DNA reads TGTGCCAGCAGCCCGTTATCAGGGCTTCGGGGTAGGACTGAAGCTTTCTTT. This encodes CASSPLSGLRGRTEAFF.

The V call is TRBV11-2, the J call TRBJ1-3; D remains ambiguous. The CDR3 runs to 16 residues. V lost 2 bases, J lost 0 bases, and 11 bases lay in between. CDR1 and CDR2 from the germline V gene are SGHAT and FQNNGV. CDR3 amino acids: CASSLKGQNSGNTIYF. CDR3 coding DNA: TGTGCCAGCAGCTTAAAAGGGCAGAACTCTGGAAACACCATATATTTT. Supplemented by reference TRBV11-2 and TRBJ1-3, the full variable domain reads EAGVAQSPRYKIIEKRQSVAFWCNPISGHATLYWYQQILGQGPKLLIQFQNNGVVDDSQLPKDRFSAERLKGVDSTLKIQPAKLEDSAVYLCASSLKGQNSGNTIYFGEGSWLTVV.

The chain uses TRBV4-3 and TRBJ1-6, with a tentative D call TRBD1 (6 bases). The germline gives CDR1 LGHNA, CDR2 YSLEER. The CDR3 is made up of 16 amino acids. V lost 4 bases to trimming and J lost 5 bases, with 15 bases between them. CDR3 in DNA: TGCGCCAGCAGCCGGCAGGGGCTAGGGGATAATTCACCCCTCCACTTT. Translating gives CASSRQGLGDNSPLHF.

The rearrangement uses TRBV2 and TRBJ1-5; 7 bases fit TRBD1. The CDR3 consists of 14 residues. J lost 7 bases, V lost 6 bases, and 9 bases had no gene match. Germline V gene sequence: CDR1 SNHLY, CDR2 FYNNEI. The CDR3 DNA is TGTGCCAGCAGGTGGACAGGCTCTGACCAGCCCCAGCATTTT. Residues: CASRWTGSDQPQHF.

The V gene is TRBV9, the J gene TRBJ2-3; 9 bases match TRBD2. Trimming took 3 bases from V and 3 from J; bases not matched to a gene: 11. From germline, CDR1 is SGDLS and CDR2 YYNGEE. The CDR3 sequence is 17 residues long. The CDR3 loop is CASSGHRTSERTDTQYF. The CDR3 nucleotides are TGTGCCAGCAGCGGCCACAGGACTAGCGAGCGGACAGATACGCAGTATTTT.

The V and J genes are TRBV18 and TRBJ1-1; 7 bases map to TRBD1. CDR3 size: 17 residues. Trimming removed 4 bases from V and 0 bases from J; junction bases left unmatched: 11. Germline assignment: CDR1 KGHSH and CDR2 LQKENI. The CDR3, as DNA: TGTGCCAGCTCACTTGGTTTGACAGGGCCAATGAACACTGAAGCTTTCTTT. Its protein product is CASSLGLTGPMNTEAFF.

This chain uses TRBV6-5 with TRBJ2-3; weak D call: TRBD1 (6 bases). The germline V and J ends were trimmed by 7 bases and 2 bases, with 13 bases remaining between them. This CDR3 region has 14 residues. Germline V CDR1 and CDR2: MNHEY, SVGAGI. The CDR3 nucleotides read TGTGCCAGCAATGCAGGGGTTTACACAGATACGCAGTATTTT. Translating gives CASNAGVYTDTQYF.

The J gene is TRBJ2-1, the V gene TRBV5-1; TRBD2 agrees at 11 bases. Trimming removed 3 bases from V and 4 bases from J; junction bases left unmatched: 6. CDR3 length: 16 residues. Germline loops: CDR1 SGHRS, CDR2 YFSETQ. CDR3 residues: CASSSWVAGGYNEQFF. In nucleotides, the CDR3 is TGCGCCAGCAGCTCCTGGGTAGCGGGGGGGTACAATGAGCAGTTCTTC.

A single count supports this clone. J is TRBJ1-5 and V is TRBV2, with a weak D call TRBD1 (6 bases). CDR3 size: 16 residues. V was clipped by 0 bases and J by 6 bases, with 15 bases between them. Germline CDR1 SNHLY, CDR2 FYNNEI. The CDR3 protein is CASSEAQGRDGQPQHF. CDR3 DNA sequence: TGTGCCAGCAGTGAAGCCCAGGGGAGGGACGGTCAGCCCCAGCATTTT.

The chain is built from TRBV5-4 and TRBJ2-6; 12 bases match TRBD2. V gave up 4 bases and J gave up 0 bases; unmatched junction bases: 2. CDR3 length equals 17 residues. Germline loops: CDR1 SGHNT, CDR2 YYREEE (reference sequence). CDR3: CASSRGLAGSGANVLTF. CDR3 in DNA: TGTGCCAGCAGCCGGGGACTAGCGGGCTCTGGGGCCAACGTCCTGACTTTC.

The rearrangement links TRBV10-3 to TRBJ2-5; 7 nucleotides align to TRBD2. Trimming took 6 bases from V and 2 from J; bases not matched to a gene: 3. CDR3 length: 13 residues. The germline V gene encodes CDR1 ENHRY and CDR2 SYGVKD. CDR3 sequence reads: CAIRAGLQETQYF. CDR3 nucleotides: TGTGCCATCAGAGCGGGGCTGCAAGAGACCCAGTACTTC.

V gene TRBV29-1 combines with J gene TRBJ2-4, with 8 bases lining up with TRBD1. CDR1 SQVTM and CDR2 ANQGSEA come from the germline V gene. V shed 5 bases, J shed 5 bases, and the junction held 8 bases outside the gene matches. The CDR3 contains 14 residues. CDR3: CSVMRDRGENIQYF. DNA of the CDR3: TGCAGCGTTATGAGAGACAGGGGCGAAAACATTCAGTACTTC. Drawing the rest from reference TRBV29-1 and TRBJ2-4, the complete variable domain is SAVISQKPSRDICQRGTSLTIQCQVDSQVTMMFWYRQQPGQSLTLIATANQGSEATYESGFVIDKFPISRPNLTFSTLTVSNMSPEDSSIYLCSVMRDRGENIQYFGAGTRLSVL.

J is TRBJ1-1 and V is TRBV9, with D maybe TRBD1 (5 bases). The CDR3 is 15 amino acids. V lost 6 bases, J lost 2 bases, and 17 bases lay in between. Per germline, CDR1 SGDLS and CDR2 YYNGEE. CDR3 in amino acids: CASTSDYGGNTEAFF. In nucleotides, the CDR3 is TGTGCCAGCACCTCGGACTACGGGGGAAACACTGAAGCTTTCTTT. The full variable domain, its missing parts supplied by reference TRBV9 and TRBJ1-1, is DSGVTQTPKHLITATGQRVTLRCSPRSGDLSVYWYQQSLDQGLQFLIQYYNGEERAKGNILERFSAQQFPDLHSELNLSSLELGDSALYFCASTSDYGGNTEAFFGQGTRLTVV.

The V call is TRBV19, the J call TRBJ2-1, with 10 bases identical to TRBD2. The CDR3 loop spans 15 amino acids. From germline, CDR1 is LNHDA and CDR2 SQIVND (reference sequence). V shed 4 bases and J 6 bases; nucleotides not matched to a gene: 6. The CDR3 bases are TGTGCCAGTAGTACCCTAGCGGGAGTAGGCAATGAGCAGTTCTTC. Its translation: CASSTLAGVGNEQFF.

The gene calls are TRBV15 and TRBJ1-5; D gene uncertain. This CDR3 is built from 12 residues. Trimming pared 1 base from V and 6 bases from J, leaving 4 bases between. Germline V gene sequence: CDR1 LNHNV, CDR2 YYDKDF (reference sequence). DNA of the CDR3: TGTGCCACCAGCAGAGGGGCTCAGCCCCAGCATTTT. Protein product: CATSRGAQPQHF.

The rearrangement joins TRBV5-1 to TRBJ1-1; the D gene is possibly TRBD1 (5 bases). The CDR3 runs 15 residues. Germline CDR1 reads SGHRS; CDR2 reads YFSETQ. V shed 0 bases and J shed 3 bases, with 12 bases lying between them. CDR3 residues: CASSLVAGLDTEAFF. CDR3 nucleotides: TGCGCCAGCAGCTTGGTGGCGGGACTGGACACTGAAGCTTTCTTT. Full variable domain (rest looked up from reference TRBV5-1 and TRBJ1-1): KAGVTQTPRYLIKTRGQQVTLSCSPISGHRSVSWYQQTPGQGLQFLFEYFSETQRNKGNFPGRFSGRQFSNSRSEMNVSTLELGDSALYLCASSLVAGLDTEAFFGQGTRLTVV.

The chain is built from TRBV6-5 and TRBJ2-7; 11 bases match TRBD2. Germline V lookup: CDR1 MNHEY, CDR2 SVGAGI. V was clipped by 6 bases and J by 0 bases; unmatched bases: 4. CDR3 size: 15 residues. The CDR3 sequence: CASSAGLADSYEQYF. The CDR3 coding sequence is TGTGCCAGCAGCGCGGGACTAGCGGACTCCTACGAGCAGTACTTC.